The 24 T cell receptor beta chains in this list originate from one sample, sequenced in a study of cytomegalovirus exposure and HLA in healthy donors. The PCR contained 60 Vbeta and 13 Jbeta primers. Measured with immunoSEQ multiplex PCR; TCRdb has only the in-frame clones, and not every one. The sample has about 130,000 clones, about 76% seen once. The sequenced sample consisted of PBMCs. These receptors were collected from a male donor in good health and CMV-seronegative.

The rearrangement uses TRBV6-1 and TRBJ1-5, with a weak D call TRBD1 (5 bases). V dropped 2 bases and J dropped 6 bases, with 11 bases sitting between them. CDR3 size: 14 residues. CDR1 and CDR2 (germline): MNHNS, SASEGT. CDR3 loop: CASSEHGARQPQHF. The CDR3 DNA is TGTGCCAGCAGTGAACATGGGGCGCGTCAGCCCCAGCATTTT.

The rearrangement joins TRBV7-8 to TRBJ2-1; 8 bases align to TRBD2. The CDR3 has 14 residues. V shed 8 bases and J 7 bases; nucleotides not matched to a gene: 10. The germline gives CDR1 SGHVS, CDR2 FQNEAQ. CDR3 in amino acids: CASGQAGGWNEQFF. CDR3 nucleotide sequence: TGTGCCAGCGGGCAGGCGGGAGGATGGAATGAGCAGTTCTTC.

V is TRBV19 and J is TRBJ1-1; the D is unclear. Trimming took 3 bases from V and 5 from J, leaving 16 bases between them. This CDR3 spans 15 amino acids. CDR1 is LNHDA and CDR2 is SQIVND in the germline V gene (reference sequence). CDR3 protein: CASSISAGLVTEAFF. CDR3 nucleotide sequence: TGTGCCAGTAGTATTTCGGCAGGTTTAGTTACTGAAGCTTTCTTT.

The CDR3 spells CASSLVVGQGSSYEQYF. The CDR3 nucleotides read TGTGCCAGCAGCTTAGTAGTGGGACAGGGAAGCTCCTACGAGCAGTACTTC. The chain is built from TRBV7-2 and TRBJ2-7, with TRBD1 matching 9 bases. The germline gives CDR1 SGHTA, CDR2 FQGNSA. The CDR3 has 17 residues. The J segment lost 0 bases and the V segment lost 1 base, leaving 7 bases of the junction unmatched.

This clone was seen more than once but under ten times. Compared with germline, one end of the junction differs, possibly owing to a read error. The chain couples TRBV7-9 to TRBJ2-1; D ambiguous. The CDR3 extends over 10 amino acids. Looked up from germline, CDR1 is SEHNR and CDR2 is FQNEAQ (reference sequence). CDR3 loop: CSSSPNLQFF. CDR3 DNA sequence: TGTTCCAGCAGCCCTAATCTGCAGTTCTTC.

There are a few counts of this clone. The CDR3 reads CASSLVRGGNTIYF. CDR3 sequence (DNA): TGTGCCAGCAGCTTGGTCAGGGGAGGGAACACCATATATTTT. The rearrangement joins TRBV5-6 to TRBJ1-3; D is perhaps TRBD1 (6 bases). The V gene lost 0 bases and the J gene lost 7 bases, with 11 bases spanning the gap. CDR3 length equals 14 residues. CDR1 and CDR2 (germline): SGHDT, YYEEEE.

The rearrangement uses TRBV12-5 and TRBJ2-3; 9 bases map to TRBD1. The CDR3 extends over 15 amino acids. In germline, CDR1 is LGHNT, CDR2 FRNRAP. With V trimmed by 0 bases and J by 4 bases, 2 bases remained unmatched. The CDR3 sequence: CASGLVQGASDTQYF. CDR3 coding DNA: TGTGCTAGTGGTTTGGTACAGGGGGCTTCAGATACGCAGTATTTT.

The chain carries TRBV6-5 and TRBJ1-2; TRBD1 is a possible D gene (6 bases). The V gene's germline CDR1 is MNHEY and CDR2 SVGAGI. V gave up 5 bases and J gave up 4 bases, with 8 bases separating them. The CDR3 has 12 residues. CDR3 sequence: CASSTGFYGYTF. In nucleotides, the CDR3 is TGTGCCAGCAGTACAGGGTTCTATGGCTACACCTTC.

As concerns this clone: The junction differs from germline at one of its ends, possibly a read error. The genes are TRBV5-6 and TRBJ1-2; TRBD1 matches 8 bases. Germline loops: CDR1 SGHDT, CDR2 YYEEEE. The CDR3 spans 13 residues. The DNA for the CDR3 is TGTGTCAGCAGGGACCAGGGGGCCTATGGCTACACCTTC. The encoded protein is CVSRDQGAYGYTF.

This clone was seen a few times. This chain connects TRBV5-1 to TRBJ2-1; a possible D gene is TRBD2 (5 bases). V was shortened by 2 bases and J by 13 bases, with 25 bases between the two germline ends. The CDR3 loop spans 16 amino acids. CDR1 SGHRS and CDR2 YFSETQ come from the germline V gene. The CDR3 DNA sequence: TGCGCCAGCAGCTTTGGTCGACTATCCTCCCAAGGAGGACAGTTCTTC. Encoded protein: CASSFGRLSSQGGQFF.

This clone has only one observation. One end of the junction fails to match germline, which may point to a read error. The chain recombines TRBV7-9 with TRBJ2-7; no definite D call. Germline V gene data show CDR1 as SEHNR and CDR2 as FQNEAQ (reference sequence). The CDR3 sequence is 12 residues long. CDR3 sequence: CSSSLSRPEQYF. The CDR3 DNA sequence: TGTTCCAGCAGCTTGTCCCGTCCCGAGCAGTACTTC.

The rearrangement links TRBV25-1 to TRBJ1-2; D gene uncertain. Germline CDR1 is MGHDK and CDR2 is SYGVNS. This CDR3 contains 13 residues. Trimming took 2 bases from V and 3 from J, leaving 7 bases between them. The CDR3 coding sequence is TGTGCCAGCAGTGAAACAGCATACTATGGCTACACCTTC. As protein: CASSETAYYGYTF.

The chain recombines TRBV28 with TRBJ2-7; D is uncertain. The CDR3 spans 15 residues. Germline CDR1 MDHEN, CDR2 SYDVKM. The V end was cut by 6 bases, the J end by 5 bases, with 20 bases between. The CDR3 protein is CASSYVNDPPHEQYF. The DNA of the CDR3 is TGTGCCAGCAGCTACGTAAACGATCCCCCCCACGAGCAGTACTTC.

The chain employs TRBV6-4 and TRBJ2-2, with D perhaps matching TRBD1 (6 bases). The V gene lost 7 bases and the J gene lost 0 bases, with 12 bases spanning the gap. The germline V gene encodes CDR1 MRHNA and CDR2 SNTAGT. There are 15 residues in the CDR3. Here the CDR3 DNA reads TGTGCCAGCAAGGGGGAATGGGCGAACACCGGGGAGCTGTTTTTT. It is translated as CASKGEWANTGELFF.

This rearrangement joins TRBV5-6 to TRBJ2-5, with 9 bases aligning to TRBD1. The closer fit of TRBJ2-7 to the DNA end suggests the J call may be wrong. This CDR3 is built from 14 residues. The germline V gene encodes CDR1 SGHDT and CDR2 YYEEEE. CDR3 loop: CASSLGDRAYEQYF. The CDR3, as DNA: TGTGCCAGCAGCTTGGGGGACAGGGCCTACGAGCAGTACTTC.

This chain joins TRBV5-5 and TRBJ2-7; possibly TRBD1 for D (6 bases). Germline values: CDR1 SGHKS, CDR2 YYEKEE (reference sequence). The CDR3 covers 14 residues. The V gene lost 0 bases and the J gene lost 2 bases, with 9 bases spanning the gap. CDR3 protein: CASSLGAGAYEQYF. For the CDR3, the DNA is TGTGCCAGCAGCTTGGGAGCAGGGGCCTACGAGCAGTACTTC. The full variable domain, its missing parts supplied by reference TRBV5-5 and TRBJ2-7, is DAGVTQSPTHLIKTRGQQVTLRCSPISGHKSVSWYQQVLGQGPQFIFQYYEKEERGRGNFPDRFSARQFPNYSSELNVNALLLGDSALYLCASSLGAGAYEQYFGPGTRLTVT.

This rearrangement joins TRBV18 to TRBJ1-3; D ambiguous. Looked up from germline, CDR1 is KGHSH and CDR2 is LQKENI. The CDR3 loop spans 15 amino acids. The V end lost 2 bases, the J end lost 0 bases, and 8 bases lay between the germline ends. The CDR3 sequence: CASSPSLDSGNTIYF. The CDR3 DNA sequence: TGTGCCAGCTCACCATCCCTAGACTCTGGAAACACCATATATTTT.

This clone was seen a handful of times. This sample also contains other DNA sequences that code for the same CDR3. This sequence joins TRBV6-1 and TRBJ2-5, with 12 bases aligning to TRBD2. V lost 2 bases, J lost 2 bases, and 0 bases stayed unmatched. Germline V gene data show CDR1 as MNHNS and CDR2 as SASEGT. The CDR3 runs to 15 residues. This chain's CDR3 is CASSELAGGQETQYF. CDR3 nucleotides: TGTGCCAGCAGTGAACTAGCGGGGGGGCAAGAGACCCAGTACTTC.

The chain employs TRBV7-9 and TRBJ2-5; D may be TRBD1 (6 bases). Looked up from germline, CDR1 is SEHNR and CDR2 is FQNEAQ (reference sequence). The CDR3 contains 13 residues. The V end lost 7 bases, the J end lost 4 bases, and 13 bases lay between the germline ends. The CDR3 nucleotides are TGTGCCAGCAACCGCCCAGGGGTAGAGACCCAGTACTTC. As protein: CASNRPGVETQYF.

The genes are TRBV5-1 and TRBJ2-2; 8 bases are shared with TRBD1. CDR3 size: 16 residues. Germline CDR1 is SGHRS and CDR2 is YFSETQ. The V and J ends lost 0 bases and 5 bases, in that order; junction bases with no gene match: 6. CDR3 nucleotide sequence: TGCGCCAGCAGCTTGGTACAGGGGGTCGATACCGGGGAGCTGTTTTTT. It yields the protein CASSLVQGVDTGELFF.

The gene calls are TRBV7-8 and TRBJ1-1; 10 bases match TRBD1. Looked up from germline, CDR1 is SGHVS and CDR2 is FQNEAQ. The V gene end was trimmed by 5 bases and the J gene end by 4 bases; junction bases not matched to a gene: 10. CDR3 length equals 16 residues. CDR3 coding DNA: TGTGCCAGCAGCCCGGGGACAGGGGCCCTGAGCACTGAAGCTTTCTTT. This sequence encodes CASSPGTGALSTEAFF.

The chain couples TRBV6-1 to TRBJ1-2; no firm D call. The germline V gene has CDR1 MNHNS and CDR2 SASEGT. The V and J ends lost 1 base and 2 bases respectively, with 11 bases between them. This CDR3 is built from 15 residues. CDR3 residues: CASSEVRGVNYGYTF. DNA for the CDR3: TGTGCCAGCAGTGAAGTTCGCGGCGTGAACTATGGCTACACCTTC.

V is TRBV5-5 and J is TRBJ2-5; TRBD1 might be the D (5 bases). Germline CDR1 is SGHKS and CDR2 is YYEKEE (reference sequence). The CDR3 runs 15 residues. Trimming stripped 2 bases from V and 4 bases from J, with 15 bases between. CDR3 protein: CASSFTDSPGETQYF. Here the CDR3 DNA reads TGTGCCAGCAGCTTTACCGACAGTCCGGGAGAGACCCAGTACTTC.

The chain couples TRBV9 to TRBJ2-2; tentative D call: TRBD1 (5 bases). V lost 0 bases to trimming and J lost 5 bases, with 8 bases between them. CDR1 is SGDLS, CDR2 YYNGEE, per germline. CDR3 length: 14 residues. For the CDR3, the DNA is TGTGCCAGCAGCGTAGGGGGCTCGACCGGGGAGCTGTTTTTT. This codes for CASSVGGSTGELFF.